This T cell receptor beta chain was observed in a study of blood T cells in healthy people across ages. V dropped 1 base and J dropped 3; count of bases not matched to a gene: 7. The CDR3 runs 16 residues. CDR1 SGHDT and CDR2 YYEEEE come from the germline V gene. A second PCR, run for roughly 6 to 11 cycles, used a sample-barcoded 5' primer plus a J-beta primer mix. TCRdb recomputed calls from the 5' RACE reads with MiXCR, one row per CDR3 protein. The sample comprises a few hundred thousand distinct CDR3 sequences, roughly 27% of which are singletons, and approximately 28% rests with the top ten. J is TRBJ1-5 and V is TRBV5-6; 7 nucleotides agree with TRBD1. Material: blood. This clonotype was sampled from a woman between 65 and 79 years old in good health. This chain's CDR3 is CASSLFGTANNQPQHF. CDR3 DNA: TGTGCCAGCAGCTTGTTTGGGACAGCGAACAATCAGCCCCAGCATTTT. The full variable domain, its missing parts supplied by reference TRBV5-6 and TRBJ1-5, is DAGVTQSPTHLIKTRGQQVTLRCSPKSGHDTVSWYQQALGQGPQFIFQYYEEEERQRGNFPDRFSGHQFPNYSSELNVNALLLGDSALYLCASSLFGTANNQPQHFGDGTRLSIL.